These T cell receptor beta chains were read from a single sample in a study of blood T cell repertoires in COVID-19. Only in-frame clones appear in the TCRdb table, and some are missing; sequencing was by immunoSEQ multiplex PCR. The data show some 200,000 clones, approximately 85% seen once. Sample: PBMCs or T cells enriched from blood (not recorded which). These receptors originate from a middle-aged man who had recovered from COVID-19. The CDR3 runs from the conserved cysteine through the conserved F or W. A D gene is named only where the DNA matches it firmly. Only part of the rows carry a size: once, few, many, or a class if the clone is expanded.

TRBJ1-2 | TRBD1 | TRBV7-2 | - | TGTGCCCACGAAAGAGGGACAGCACATGGCTACACCTTC | CAHERGTAHGYTF
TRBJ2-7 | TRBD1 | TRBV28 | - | TGTGCCAGCAGTGTGCGACAGGGTGACTACGAGCAGTACTTC | CASSVRQGDYEQYF
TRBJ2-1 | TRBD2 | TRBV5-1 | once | TGCGCCAGCAGCAACTCAGCGGGAGGGTCGTCCTACAATGAGCAGTTCTTC | CASSNSAGGSSYNEQFF
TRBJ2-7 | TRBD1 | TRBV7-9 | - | TGTGCCAGCAGCCTACCCCGGGACAGGGTGGGCGAGCAGTACTTC | CASSLPRDRVGEQYF
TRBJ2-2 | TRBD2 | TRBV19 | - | TGTGCCAGTAGTACCCCGGGGGGGGCGAACACCGGGGAGCTGTTTTTT | CASSTPGGANTGELFF
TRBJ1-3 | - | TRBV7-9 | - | TGTGCCAGCAGCCCCCCCGGGACAATTACCTCTGGAAACACCATATATTTT | CASSPPGTITSGNTIYF
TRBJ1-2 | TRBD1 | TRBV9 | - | TGTGCCAGCAGCGTAGACCTCGTCAGGGGGAAAGGCTACACCTTC | CASSVDLVRGKGYTF
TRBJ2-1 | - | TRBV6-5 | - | TGTGCCAGCAGGGGGGCAGCGAACAATGAGCAGTTCTTC | CASRGAANNEQFF
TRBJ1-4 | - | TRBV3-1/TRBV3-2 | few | TGTGCCAGCAGCCAGAGGGGGAGTGAAAAACTGTTTTTT | CASSQRGSEKLFF
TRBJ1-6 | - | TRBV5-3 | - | TGTGCCAGAAGCTTGGAAGGGAGGGACCCCTATAATTCACCCCTCCACTTT | CARSLEGRDPYNSPLHF
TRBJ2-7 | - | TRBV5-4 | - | TGTGCCAGCAGCTTAAATACAGGGCGGAGCGAGCAGTACTTC | CASSLNTGRSEQYF
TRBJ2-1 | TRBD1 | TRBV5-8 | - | TGTGCCAGCACCGAGGACAGGGAGGCGTACAATGAGCAGTTCTTC | CASTEDREAYNEQFF
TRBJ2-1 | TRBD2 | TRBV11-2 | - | TGTGCCAGCAGCTTAGTTTGGACTAGCGGGAGTTTAGGGAATGAGCAGTTCTTC | CASSLVWTSGSLGNEQFF
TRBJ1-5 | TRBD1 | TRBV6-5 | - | TGTGCCAGCAGCGGGACAGGTCGGCAGCCCCAGCATTTT | CASSGTGRQPQHF
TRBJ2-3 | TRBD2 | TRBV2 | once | TGTGCCAGCCAAGCGGGAGGGCTCACAGATACGCAGTATTTT | CASQAGGLTDTQYF
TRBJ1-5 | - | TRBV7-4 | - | TGTGCCAGCAGCTTAGTGGGGAACAGGACCAACTGTGTTAGCAATCAGCCCCAGCATTTT | CASSLVGNRTNCVSNQPQHF
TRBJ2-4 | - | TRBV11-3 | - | TGTGCCAGCAGGAGAGAACGGGTGGTTGACATTCAGTACTTC | CASRRERVVDIQYF
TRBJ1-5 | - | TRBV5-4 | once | TGTGCCAGCAGCTCTCCGGAGAGCAATCAGCCCCAGCATTTT | CASSSPESNQPQHF
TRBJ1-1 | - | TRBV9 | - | TGTGCCAGCAGCGTAGATCAGGGAGGGTTTAGCACTGAAGCTTTCTTT | CASSVDQGGFSTEAFF
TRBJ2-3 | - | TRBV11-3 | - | TGTGCCAGCAGCTCCAGGGCAGATACGCAGTATTTT | CASSSRADTQYF
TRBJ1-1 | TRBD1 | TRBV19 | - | TGTGCCAGTAGACCTAGACAGGGTATCTTAGTCACTGAAGCTTTCTTT | CASRPRQGILVTEAFF
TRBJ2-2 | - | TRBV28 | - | TGTGCCAGCAGTTTATGGGCGGGATTTGGCACCGGGGAGCTGTTTTTT | CASSLWAGFGTGELFF
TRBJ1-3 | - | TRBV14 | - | TGTGCCAGCAGCCCCCGAGTGGGCCCTGGAAACACCATATATTTT | CASSPRVGPGNTIYF
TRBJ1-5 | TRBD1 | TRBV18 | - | TGTGCCAGCTCACCTCTCGATTTGGGTTCCGGGACAGATAGCAATCAGCCCCAGCATTTT | CASSPLDLGSGTDSNQPQHF
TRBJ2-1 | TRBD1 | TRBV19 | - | TGTGCCAGTAGTCCCCAGACAGGGACCATTGCCAATGAGCAGTTCTTC | CASSPQTGTIANEQFF
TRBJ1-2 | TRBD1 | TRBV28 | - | TGTGCCTCGGAAGTGGCAGGGGGTAACTATGGCTACACCTTC | CASEVAGGNYGYTF